A single sample gave rise to the 29 T cell receptor beta chains below, sequenced in a study of CD4 T cells in relation to SARS-CoV-2 and coronaviruses. Their specific antigens are unknown. This table comes from immunoSEQ multiplex PCR, and its TCRdb copy is limited to in-frame clones, with some not included. The data hold 20,000 or so clones, with approximately 84% observed a single time. Unexposed donor CD4+ T cells date from about 2010-2018, before the COVID-19 pandemic. The cells were cultured for roughly 11 days before CD4+ T cells were isolated. Sequences were obtained from CD4+ T cells from PBMCs, cultured in vitro. All receptors come from a human donor in good health.

The V call is TRBV18, the J call TRBJ1-2; D is unresolved. This CDR3 is 14 amino acids long. Trimming left V 3 bases short and J 4 bases short, with 12 bases between. Germline CDR1 is KGHSH and CDR2 is LQKENI. The CDR3 is CASSPAEGGYGYTF. In DNA form, the CDR3 reads TGTGCCAGCTCACCTGCTGAGGGTGGCTATGGCTACACCTTC.

V is TRBV15 and J is TRBJ1-1, with a weak D call TRBD1 (5 bases). The CDR3 has 15 amino acids. V dropped 0 bases and J dropped 5 bases, with 13 bases sitting between them. Germline CDR1 and CDR2: LNHNV and YYDKDF (reference sequence). The CDR3 loop reads CATSRDLGEWTEAFF. CDR3 nucleotide sequence: TGTGCCACCAGCAGAGATCTAGGGGAGTGGACTGAAGCTTTCTTT.

J is TRBJ1-2 and V is TRBV10-1; 7 nucleotides align to TRBD1. The CDR3 loop spans 14 amino acids. V trimming: 9 bases; J trimming: 3 bases; junction bases outside the gene matches: 10. In germline, CDR1 is WNHNN, CDR2 SYGVQD (reference sequence). CDR3 in DNA: TGCGCCAGGAACCGGGACAGAGGGGACTATGGCTACACCTTC. Encoded protein: CARNRDRGDYGYTF.

V is TRBV25-1 and J is TRBJ2-3, with 8 bases fitting TRBD1. CDR3 size: 18 residues. Germline CDR1 MGHDK, CDR2 SYGVNS. J gave up 2 bases and V 1 base, and 11 bases lay outside the gene matches. The CDR3 bases are TGTGCCAGCAGTGAATGGTCGCAGGGGACAGGCCCCACAGATACGCAGTATTTT. Translated: CASSEWSQGTGPTDTQYF.

This clone was observed a single time. The chain uses TRBV27 and TRBJ2-3, with 7 bases aligning to TRBD1. With V trimmed by 5 bases and J by 5 bases, 16 bases remained unmatched. CDR1 and CDR2 (germline): MNHEY, SMNVEV (reference sequence). The CDR3 consists of 17 residues. The CDR3 DNA reads as TGTGCCAGCAGTCCACTGACAGGGCCCGCAATAATAGATACGCAGTATTTT. Residues: CASSPLTGPAIIDTQYF.

The J gene is TRBJ2-3, the V gene TRBV7-9, with a tentative D call TRBD1 (7 bases). The CDR3 length is 16 residues. V was shortened by 2 bases and J by 4 bases, with 16 bases between the two germline ends. Germline lookup yields CDR1 SEHNR and CDR2 FQNEAQ (reference sequence). This CDR3 reads CASSLNYGRGADTQYF. In DNA, the CDR3 is TGTGCCAGCAGCTTAAATTACGGCAGGGGGGCAGATACGCAGTATTTT.

The rearrangement joins TRBV18 to TRBJ2-3, with D hard to call. Germline assignment: CDR1 KGHSH and CDR2 LQKENI. CDR3 length: 12 residues. Trimming removed 5 bases at V and 2 bases at J, with 5 bases between. Written as DNA, the CDR3 is TGTGCCAGCTCAACCTACACAGATACGCAGTATTTT. This translates into CASSTYTDTQYF.

CDR3 sequence: CATSRVQGVLSYEQYF. CDR3 nucleotide sequence: TGTGCCACCAGCAGAGTACAGGGGGTTCTCTCCTACGAGCAGTACTTC. J is TRBJ2-7 and V is TRBV15, with 8 positions matching TRBD1. The germline V gene has CDR1 LNHNV and CDR2 YYDKDF (reference sequence). V shed 1 base, J shed 0 bases, and the junction held 5 bases outside the gene matches. CDR3 length equals 16 residues.

The V and J genes are TRBV4-1 and TRBJ1-4, with D maybe TRBD1 (5 bases). Germline values: CDR1 MGHRA, CDR2 YSYEKL. This CDR3 spans 16 amino acids. Trimming left V 4 bases short and J 0 bases short, with 12 bases between. CDR3 coding DNA: TGCGCCAGCAGCCTTAATACAGGAGCAACTAATGAAAAACTGTTTTTT. It translates to CASSLNTGATNEKLFF.

This clone was observed once. This chain joins TRBV6-5 and TRBJ2-3; perhaps TRBD2 as D (7 bases). The CDR3 contains 14 residues. Germline assignment: CDR1 MNHEY and CDR2 SVGAGI. V lost 7 bases and J lost 12, with 23 bases in between. The CDR3 loop reads CASISRGAQDSQYF. The CDR3 DNA follows: TGTGCCAGCATCTCCCGGGGGGCGCAAGATTCACAGTATTTT.

This chain joins TRBV7-9 and TRBJ2-1, with TRBD2 matching 10 bases. CDR1 SEHNR and CDR2 FQNEAQ come from the germline V gene (reference sequence). V dropped 5 bases and J dropped 5; count of bases not matched to a gene: 6. The CDR3 runs to 15 residues. CDR3 amino acids: CASSPSLAGDNEQFF. The CDR3 DNA sequence: TGTGCCAGCAGCCCCTCTCTAGCGGGAGACAATGAGCAGTTCTTC.

The CDR3 loop is CASSAHEGIRTEAFF. For the CDR3, the DNA is TGTGCCAGCAGTGCCCATGAGGGGATCAGGACTGAAGCTTTCTTT. The chain recombines TRBV6-4 with TRBJ1-1, with a tentative D call TRBD1 (5 bases). The germline V gene encodes CDR1 MRHNA and CDR2 SNTAGT. V was trimmed by 4 bases and J by 5 bases, leaving 17 bases between them. The CDR3 runs 15 residues.

The V call is TRBV18, the J call TRBJ2-7, with D possibly being TRBD1 (5 bases). CDR3 size: 18 residues. Germline V gene sequence: CDR1 KGHSH, CDR2 LQKENI. With 4 bases removed from V and 0 bases from J, the gap between germline ends came to 22 bases. CDR3 sequence (DNA): TGTGCCAGCTCACAAATCTCAGGGTATCCCCTCAGCTCCTACGAGCAGTACTTC. Its translation: CASSQISGYPLSSYEQYF.

The chain links TRBV6-5 to TRBJ1-1, with D possibly TRBD1 on 5 matching bases. This CDR3 contains 13 residues. CDR1 and CDR2 from the germline V gene are MNHEY and SVGAGI. Trimming removed 7 bases at V and 0 bases at J, with 9 bases between. CDR3 region: CASTPGVNTEAFF. The CDR3 DNA reads as TGTGCCAGCACCCCGGGGGTGAACACTGAAGCTTTCTTT.

In this sample, this clone turned up a few times. The chain has TRBV2 and TRBJ1-1; D is ambiguous. The CDR3 runs 11 residues. CDR1 and CDR2 from the germline V gene are SNHLY and FYNNEI. Between the trimmed V and J ends, which lost 4 bases and 11 bases, there was a span of 11 bases. The CDR3 nucleotides are TGTGCCAGCAGTGGTGCGAGCGAGGCTTTCTTT. Amino acids: CASSGASEAFF.

The chain joins TRBV12-3 or TRBV12-4 to TRBJ1-2; TRBD1 matches 8 bases. J was trimmed by 5 bases and V by 3 bases; bases with no gene match: 2. CDR3 length: 13 residues. Written as DNA, the CDR3 is TGTGCCAGCAGTTTGGGACAGGTATATGGCTACACCTTC. It encodes CASSLGQVYGYTF.

CDR3 residues: CASSSSLGRGNPEAFF. The CDR3 nucleotides read TGTGCCAGCAGTTCATCCTTGGGCAGGGGCAACCCTGAAGCTTTCTTT. The J gene is TRBJ1-1, the V gene TRBV28; weak D call: TRBD1 (6 bases). Germline CDR1 reads MDHEN; CDR2 reads SYDVKM. V was trimmed by 4 bases and J by 6 bases, leaving 21 bases between them. The CDR3 is made up of 16 amino acids.

This clone was observed a handful of times. The V gene is TRBV11-2, the J gene TRBJ1-6; 10 bases are shared with TRBD1. Germline lookup yields CDR1 SGHAT and CDR2 FQNNGV. This CDR3 has 15 residues. Trimming cost V 2 bases and J 6 bases; bases outside gene matches: 1. The CDR3 region is CASSLRDRGNSPLHF. Here the CDR3 DNA reads TGTGCCAGCAGCTTAAGGGACAGGGGTAATTCACCCCTCCACTTT.

This clone was seen a single time. The chain joins TRBV29-1 to TRBJ2-3; D is unclear. Trimming removed 4 bases at V and 3 bases at J, with 8 bases between. In germline, CDR1 is SQVTM, CDR2 ANQGSEA. CDR3 size: 12 residues. The CDR3 DNA follows: TGCAGCGTTGGTGTGGGTACAGATACGCAGTATTTT. This sequence encodes CSVGVGTDTQYF.

The chain carries TRBV6-1 and TRBJ2-5; no clear D gene. The germline V gene encodes CDR1 MNHNS and CDR2 SASEGT. Between the trimmed V and J ends, which lost 1 base and 2 bases, there was a span of 2 bases. This CDR3 is built from 12 residues. The CDR3 is CASSEVQETQYF. In nucleotides, the CDR3 is TGTGCCAGCAGTGAAGTTCAAGAGACCCAGTACTTC.

This chain links TRBV5-8 with TRBJ2-7, with D perhaps assigned TRBD1 or TRBD2 (6 bases each). This CDR3 comprises 13 residues. V lost 0 bases and J 7 bases, leaving 11 bases between the germline ends. Germline-derived CDR1 and CDR2 are SGHTS and YDEGEE. The CDR3 bases are TGTGCCAGCAGCTTGGACAGGGCGGGGGAGCAGTACTTC. Translating gives CASSLDRAGEQYF.

The genes are TRBV6-5 and TRBJ1-1; possibly TRBD1 for D (5 bases). The ends were cut back, 6 bases at V and 0 bases at J, with 8 bases in the middle. In germline, CDR1 is MNHEY, CDR2 SVGAGI. The CDR3 is 13 residues long. CDR3 sequence: CASSRQLNTEAFF. Here the CDR3 DNA reads TGTGCCAGCAGCCGACAGTTGAACACTGAAGCTTTCTTT.

V is TRBV19 and J is TRBJ1-3, with D perhaps TRBD1 (5 bases). The CDR3 extends over 16 amino acids. CDR1 is LNHDA and CDR2 is SQIVND in the germline V gene (reference sequence). V was trimmed by 10 bases and J by 0 bases, leaving 19 bases between them. For the CDR3, the DNA is TGTGCCACCCGAACAACCCCGGGGGACTCTGGAAACACCATATATTTT. This gives the protein CATRTTPGDSGNTIYF.

This clone was detected once. V gene TRBV28 combines with J gene TRBJ1-2; D remains unclear. Between the trimmed V and J ends, which lost 6 bases and 2 bases, there was a span of 13 bases. The CDR3 extends over 14 amino acids. The germline gives CDR1 MDHEN, CDR2 SYDVKM. The DNA for the CDR3 is TGTGCCAGCAGCCGCGGACGCGAGAACTATGGCTACACCTTC. The encoded protein is CASSRGRENYGYTF.

CDR3 sequence: CASSAQGPAKNIQYF. CDR3 coding DNA: TGCGCCAGCAGTGCCCAGGGACCCGCCAAAAACATTCAGTACTTC. The J gene is TRBJ2-4, the V gene TRBV10-1; D could derive from TRBD1 or TRBD2 (5 bases each). Germline V lookup: CDR1 WNHNN, CDR2 SYGVQD (reference sequence). The CDR3 spans 15 residues. V lost 4 bases and J lost 1, with 11 bases in between.

The chain combines TRBV18 with TRBJ2-7; 10 bases fit TRBD2. Germline V gene lookup returns CDR1 KGHSH and CDR2 LQKENI. V shed 3 bases, J shed 2 bases, and the junction held 4 bases outside the gene matches. The CDR3 is 15 residues long. CDR3 loop: CASSPGAGGTYEQYF. DNA of the CDR3: TGTGCCAGCTCACCGGGAGCGGGAGGGACCTACGAGCAGTACTTC.

The V call is TRBV11-2, the J call TRBJ2-3; no clear D gene. Germline V gene sequence: CDR1 SGHAT, CDR2 FQNNGV. V dropped 3 bases and J dropped 4 bases, with 8 bases sitting between them. This CDR3 has 13 amino acids. In DNA, the CDR3 is TGTGCCAGCAGCTTGGGTTTCGCAGATACGCAGTATTTT. Translated, it gives CASSLGFADTQYF.

The gene calls are TRBV5-1 and TRBJ1-6; perhaps TRBD1 as D (6 bases). The CDR3 runs 16 residues. Germline CDR1 reads SGHRS; CDR2 reads YFSETQ. The V and J ends lost 0 bases and 3 bases respectively, with 10 bases between them. The DNA of the CDR3 is TGCGCCAGCAGCTTGGAGGCAGGGGTCTATAATTCACCCCTCCACTTT. Encoded protein: CASSLEAGVYNSPLHF.

The chain has TRBV5-1 and TRBJ2-7; a weak D match, TRBD2 (5 bases). Germline V gene data show CDR1 as SGHRS and CDR2 as YFSETQ. The CDR3 sequence is 14 residues long. The V and J ends lost 4 bases and 1 base respectively, with 12 bases between them. The CDR3 nucleotides are TGCGCCAGCAGCCGTGAGTGGGAGTCCTACGAGCAGTACTTC. This sequence encodes CASSREWESYEQYF. Full variable domain (missing parts from reference TRBV5-1 and TRBJ2-7): KAGVTQTPRYLIKTRGQQVTLSCSPISGHRSVSWYQQTPGQGLQFLFEYFSETQRNKGNFPGRFSGRQFSNSRSEMNVSTLELGDSALYLCASSREWESYEQYFGPGTRLTVT.